This TCR beta chain was sequenced in a study of regulatory T cells in long-lasting Graves disease. This clonotype was detected many times. This CDR3 region has 14 residues. V lost 3 bases, J lost 1 base, and 10 bases lay in between. Germline CDR1 DFQATT, CDR2 SNEGSKA (reference sequence). As to time point: newly diagnosed GD, antithyroid drugs for less than 3 months. Researchers made the TCR library from RNA that was extracted from PBMCs. Construction of the TCR beta libraries employed iRepertoire HTBI primers in conjunction with Arm-PCR of CDR3 regions. TCRdb called the multiplex PCR reads again in MiXCR, with one record for every CDR3 protein. Among roughly 530,000 distinct CDR3 sequences listed, around 16% were seen once. The sample also formed part of further work on T cells in Graves' hyperthyroidism and ophthalmopathy.

Sample: peripheral blood mononuclear cells (PBMCs), taken at new diagnosis, from a patient treated with antithyroid drugs. The V gene is TRBV20-1, the J gene TRBJ1-5; D gene uncertain. The sequence derives from a woman aged 35-60 years with Graves disease. The CDR3 DNA is TGCAGTGCTAGTCGGGCAGGCAGCAATCAGCCCCAGCATTTT. Its protein is CSASRAGSNQPQHF.